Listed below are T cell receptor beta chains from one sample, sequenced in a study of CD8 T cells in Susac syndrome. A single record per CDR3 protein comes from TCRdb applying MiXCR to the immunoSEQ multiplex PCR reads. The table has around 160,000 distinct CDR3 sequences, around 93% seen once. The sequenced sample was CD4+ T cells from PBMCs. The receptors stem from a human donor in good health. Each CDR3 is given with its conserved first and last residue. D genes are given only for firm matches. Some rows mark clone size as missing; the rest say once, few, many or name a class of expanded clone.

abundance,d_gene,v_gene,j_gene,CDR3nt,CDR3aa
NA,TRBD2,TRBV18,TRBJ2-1,TGTGCCAGCTCACCACCGGGCGGGGGTTCCTACAATGAGCAGTTCTTC,CASSPPGGGSYNEQFF
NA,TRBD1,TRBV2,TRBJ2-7,TGTGCCAGCAGCCGGACAGGGACCAACTCCTACGAGCAGTACTTC,CASSRTGTNSYEQYF
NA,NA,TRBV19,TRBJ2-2,TGTGCCAGTAGTATGGATGGCAACACCGGGGAGCTGTTTTTT,CASSMDGNTGELFF
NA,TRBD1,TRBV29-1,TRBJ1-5,TGCAGCGACTCCCTCTTCGGACAGGGAGCAGATCAGCCCCAGCATTTT,CSDSLFGQGADQPQHF
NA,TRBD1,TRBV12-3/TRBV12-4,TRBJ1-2,TGTGCCAGCAGGCGTCAGGGGGTTGGGGGCTATGGCTACACCTTC,CASRRQGVGGYGYTF
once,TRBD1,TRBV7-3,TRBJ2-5,TGTGCCAGCAGCCCGGAGGGACAGGGGGCATGGGAGACCCAGTACTTC,CASSPEGQGAWETQYF
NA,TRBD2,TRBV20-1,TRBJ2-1,TGCAGTGCTTCCGGTCTAGCGGGGACCTACAATGAGCAGTTCTTC,CSASGLAGTYNEQFF
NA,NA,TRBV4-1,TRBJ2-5,TGCGCCAGCAGGGCTCCCGGCGGGCAAGAGACCCAGTACTTC,CASRAPGGQETQYF
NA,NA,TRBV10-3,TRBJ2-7,TGTGCCATCAGTGAGTCGTGGGCCAGCTACGAGCAGTACTTC,CAISESWASYEQYF
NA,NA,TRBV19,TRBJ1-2,TGTGCCAGTAGTATAGAAGGACCCCGGATTAATGGCTACACCTTC,CASSIEGPRINGYTF
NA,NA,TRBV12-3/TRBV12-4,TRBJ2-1,TGTGCCAGCAGTTCCCGGACAGATGGGTACAATGAGCAGTTCTTC,CASSSRTDGYNEQFF
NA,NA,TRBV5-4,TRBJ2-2,TGTGCCAGCAGCCTCCAGTCCGGGGAGCTGTTTTTT,CASSLQSGELFF
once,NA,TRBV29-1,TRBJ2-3,TGCAGCGTTGAGGGAGGCGCTAGCACAGATACGCAGTATTTT,CSVEGGASTDTQYF
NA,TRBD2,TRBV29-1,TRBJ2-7,TGCAGCTTCGGGACTAGCGCTTGGGAGCAGTACTTC,CSFGTSAWEQYF
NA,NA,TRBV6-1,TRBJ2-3,TGTGCCAGCAGTGAAGACAGGGTTTCAGATACGCAGTATTTT,CASSEDRVSDTQYF
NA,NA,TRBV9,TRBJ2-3,TGTGCCAGCAGCGTAACTAGTCCTGCCAATTCGCAGTATTTT,CASSVTSPANSQYF
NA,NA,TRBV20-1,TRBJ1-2,TGCAGTGCTCGCTCCGTGGACATTGAGGACTATGGCTACACCTTC,CSARSVDIEDYGYTF
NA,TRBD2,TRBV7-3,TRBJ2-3,TGTGCCAGCAGCCGCACGCGTGCGGGGGGCACAGATACGCAGTATTTT,CASSRTRAGGTDTQYF
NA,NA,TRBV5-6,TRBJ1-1,TGTGCCAGCAGCGCCGACACCGACACTGAAGCTTTCTTT,CASSADTDTEAFF
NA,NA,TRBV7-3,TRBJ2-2,TGTGCCAGCAGCTTTGGGAGAGCATCGGACACCGGGGAGCTGTTTTTT,CASSFGRASDTGELFF
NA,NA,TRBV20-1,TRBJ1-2,TGCAGTGCTCCCATCGATTTTGCTAACTATGGCTACACCTTC,CSAPIDFANYGYTF
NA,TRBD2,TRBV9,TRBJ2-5,TGTGCCAGCAGCCCGAGGACTAGCGGGGGTGGAGAGACCCAGTACTTC,CASSPRTSGGGETQYF
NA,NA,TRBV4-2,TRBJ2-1,TGTGCCAGCAGCCAAGAACTGGGGGCGCCCTACAATGAGCAGTTCTTC,CASSQELGAPYNEQFF
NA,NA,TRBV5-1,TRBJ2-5,TGCGCCAGCAGCTTGGGTAGCGGCCAAGAGACCCAGTACTTC,CASSLGSGQETQYF
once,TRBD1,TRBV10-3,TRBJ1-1,TGTGCCATCAGGAGGACAGGGGTGAACACTGAAGCTTTCTTT,CAIRRTGVNTEAFF
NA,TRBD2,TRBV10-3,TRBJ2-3,TGTGCCATCGGGCCGGGACTAGCCACCCCAGATACGCAGTATTTT,CAIGPGLATPDTQYF
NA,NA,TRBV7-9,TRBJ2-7,TGTGCCAGCAGCCACACAGGGTCCCCCACCTACGAGCAGTACTTC,CASSHTGSPTYEQYF
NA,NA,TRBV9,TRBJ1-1,TGTGCCAGCAGCGTAGAGCCAAAGAACACTGAAGCTTTCTTT,CASSVEPKNTEAFF
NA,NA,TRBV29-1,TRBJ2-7,TGCAGCGTTGAAGATCTTACAGCAAAGGGGTACGAGCAGTACTTC,CSVEDLTAKGYEQYF
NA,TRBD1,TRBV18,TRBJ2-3,TGTGCCAGCGCACTCGACAGGGAAGGCACAGATACGCAGTATTTT,CASALDREGTDTQYF
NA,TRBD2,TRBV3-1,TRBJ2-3,TGTGCCAGAACCCTAGCGGGGGGTAACACAGATACGCAGTATTTT,CARTLAGGNTDTQYF
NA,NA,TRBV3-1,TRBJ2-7,TGTGCCAGCAGCCACGGTTCGACCTCTAAGTACTTC,CASSHGSTSKYF
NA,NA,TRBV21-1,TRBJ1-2,TGTGCCAGCAGCAACAGGGACCGCACTTATGGCTACACCTTC,CASSNRDRTYGYTF
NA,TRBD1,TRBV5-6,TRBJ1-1,TGTGCCAGCAGCTCGATAAGACAGGGCCGAGAAGCTTTCTTT,CASSSIRQGREAFF
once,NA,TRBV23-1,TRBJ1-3,TGCGCCAGCAGTCAATACGGAGGGCAAAGCTCTGGAAACACCATATATTTT,CASSQYGGQSSGNTIYF
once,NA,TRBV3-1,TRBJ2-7,TGTGCCAGCAGTCAAGGAACGGGGGTTAAGCAGTACTTC,CASSQGTGVKQYF
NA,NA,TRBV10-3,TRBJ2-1,TGTGCCATCAGTGAAAGAGGGGACGAGCAGTTCTTC,CAISERGDEQFF
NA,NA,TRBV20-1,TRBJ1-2,TGCAGTGCCAGGGCAGGTACCTATGGCTACACCTTC,CSARAGTYGYTF
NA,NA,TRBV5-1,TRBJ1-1,TGCGCCAGCAGCCTACGCTGGCAGGGTGAAGCTTTCTTT,CASSLRWQGEAFF
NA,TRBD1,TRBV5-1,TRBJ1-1,TGCGCCAGCAGCTTGGGGGCCTACAGGGGTGGCACTGAAGCTTTCTTT,CASSLGAYRGGTEAFF
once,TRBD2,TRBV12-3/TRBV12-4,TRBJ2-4,TGTGCCAGCAGTTTAGCGGGGGGGTCATTAGACATTCAGTACTTC,CASSLAGGSLDIQYF
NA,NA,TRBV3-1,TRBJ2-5,TGTGCCAGCAGCCAGTCTCAGGGACAAGAGACCCAGTACTTC,CASSQSQGQETQYF
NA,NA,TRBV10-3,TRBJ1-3,TGTGCCATCAGTGAGTCGTGGGGGGACTCTGGAAACACCATATATTTT,CAISESWGDSGNTIYF
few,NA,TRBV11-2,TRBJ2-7,TGTGCCAGCAGCTTAGAGACCTACGAGCAGTACTTC,CASSLETYEQYF
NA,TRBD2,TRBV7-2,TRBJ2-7,TGTGCCAGCAGCTTATTCGGGGGGAGCTCCTACGAGCAGTACTTC,CASSLFGGSSYEQYF
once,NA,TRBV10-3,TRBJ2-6,TGTGCCATCAGTGAGTCTTCGTTCGGAAGCTCTGGGGCCAACGTCCTGACTTTC,CAISESSFGSSGANVLTF